The present TCR beta chain was sequenced within a study of shared clonotypes between healthy human individuals. The study's findings and limits: The study generally estimated greater richness for naive than memory subsets. The study found about 5% of naive CD4 clonotypes shared across a few donors.

Assay used: immunoSEQ multiplex PCR; TCRdb lists only in-frame clones, some missing. Altogether more than 2,000,000 clones are present, about 92% being singletons, with the ten largest covering under 0.45%. A remark on this clone: The antigen remains unidentified. The same CDR3 also results from other DNA sequences found in this sample.

Per the germline V gene, CDR1 is MDHEN and CDR2 is SYDVKM. With V trimmed by 6 bases and J by 5 bases, 4 bases remained unmatched. The CDR3 has 13 amino acids. This TCR was recovered from a man aged 18 to 29 in good health. Some clones in this sample may be carry-over from other donors' samples. The V gene is TRBV28, the J gene TRBJ1-2; 9 bases map to TRBD1. The specimen was naive CD4+ T cells from PBMCs. This sample's subset: CD45RA+ positively selected. CDR3: CASRKTGGYGYTF. The CDR3 DNA follows: TGTGCCAGCAGAAAGACAGGGGGTTATGGCTACACCTTC.